This TCR beta chain came from a study of cytomegalovirus exposure and HLA in healthy donors. The CDR3 is made up of 14 amino acids. V shed 4 bases and J shed 4 bases, with 13 bases lying between them. Germline CDR1 is SGHVS and CDR2 is FQNEAQ. This PCR relied on a set of 60 Vbeta primers and 13 Jbeta primers. Assay used: immunoSEQ multiplex PCR; TCRdb lists only in-frame clones, some missing. The table shows approximately 110,000 clones, with roughly 76% occurring only once. The sequenced sample was PBMCs. The chain recombines TRBV7-8 with TRBJ1-1; tentative D call: TRBD1 (6 bases). This TCR derives from a woman aged 55-75 years in good health and CMV-seropositive. The CDR3 DNA reads TGTGCCAGCAGCTCACAGGGTCATAGCACTGAAGCTTTCTTT. Amino acid sequence: CASSSQGHSTEAFF.